This TCR beta chain was recovered during a study of cytomegalovirus exposure and HLA in healthy donors (dated by TCRdb to about 2017). With regard to the full study: In an earlier analysis of under 750 of the donors, 250 to 350 Gb of sequence data and some 100 million unique TCR beta sequences from about 190 million T cells were reported. An early release covering roughly 580 HLA-typed donors comprised about 300 gigabases of sequencing data and roughly 86 million unique TCR sequences. Of the roughly 400 genotyped donors, 75% to 85% were placed in the genetic ancestry cluster associated with self-reported Caucasian donors. The study aimed to test whether cataloging public T cell receptors could reveal signatures of past pathogen exposure. The T cell repertoires of some 700 subjects were profiled by immunosequencing and related to cytomegalovirus serostatus. Besides the first cohort of 666 subjects, a separate validation cohort made up of around 120 different subjects was used. The study combined high-throughput TCR immunosequencing, statistical association of individual TCRs with disease status, and machine learning to predict cytomegalovirus infection status. To study patterns of TCR occurrence, a later analysis re-analyzed previously published TCR beta repertoires from 550 to 800 donors and added high-resolution HLA genotyping. Rather than using new phenotypic data, the later analysis identified candidate immune exposures from TCR beta sequences and from how often those sequences occurred across donors. In an earlier analysis of 500 to 650 of the donors, high-throughput TCR beta sequencing was used to judge whether each TCR beta V gene segment behaved as functional or pseudogenic. Alongside the repertoire data, information on donor age, sex, ethnicity and CMV serostatus was compiled. A later genetic analysis used genome-wide SNP genotypes for about 60% of the roughly 700 donors, treating that subset as a discovery cohort. All discovery cohort repertoires had been generated using a single sequencing platform. HLA typing included class I and class II loci at four-digit resolution. Typing coverage varied by locus: about 620-630 donors for A, B, C, DRB1 and DQB1; some 520 for DQA1; some 610 for DPA1; approximately 450 for DPB1. Roughly 5 DR-DQ haplotypes were handled as single units for association and clustering because linkage in the cohort was strong. Among about 370 genotyped donors of the cohort, an average of around 240,000 unique TCR beta nucleotide sequences was sequenced per donor, of which approximately 19% were non-productive. What the study reported, not specific to this receptor: Correlated functional status among segregating V segments might reflect linkage disequilibrium, but an unknown experimental factor could not be ruled out. Most TCR sequences were seen in very few donors, while some public TCRs were found in many individuals. CMV serostatus was the only immune exposure information available for the cohort. According to a later analysis, most CMV-associated TCR beta chains appeared to be HLA-restricted, and the HLA associations seemed to be driven largely by CMV exposure. In a later genetic analysis, a missense DCLRE1C variant was associated with V-gene and J-gene trimming of TCR beta chains, and the association was replicated in an independent cohort. A total of 164 TCR beta chains were listed by the study as associated with cytomegalovirus. HLA typing was unavailable for some donors at each locus, so association tests used only the typed subset. At a false discovery rate of 0.05, a later analysis linked 16,000 or so TCR beta sequences to specific HLA alleles. The classifier was reported to diagnose cytomegalovirus status with high specificity and sensitivity in both the original and validation cohorts. Compared with the approximately 600-donor mean, donors in an Asian-associated ancestry cluster had fewer N-insertions in productive TCRs, according to a later genetic analysis. A few of the identified cytomegalovirus-associated TCR beta chains were confirmed in vitro to be specific for cytomegalovirus antigens. The earlier analysis of some 560 of the donors excluded 15 to 20 rarely observed V segments, including chromosome 9 orphons, because counts were too low. Roughly uniform sequencing depth across donors was assumed in presence/absence analyses, although this assumption may not hold. A further reported finding was that TCR beta sequences accurately predicted the HLA-A and HLA-B alleles for most subjects in the first cohort. Compared with equally common non-associated chains, HLA-associated TCR beta chains in a later analysis were more clonally expanded and had lower generation probabilities. Broadly in line with IMGT annotations, most TCR beta V segments showed up in productive rearrangements about 87% or about 30% of the time in an earlier analysis of some 590 of the donors. A cluster of highly shared sequence variants was judged likely to be a technical artifact of the sequencing pipeline. This cohort had only TCR beta chains sequenced, and the lack of alpha or paired-chain data limited which features could be detected. When HLA alleles, especially DR and DQ, strongly co-occurred, attributing TCR associations to individual alleles was difficult. A later analysis reported that several top co-occurrence clusters appeared linked to parvovirus B19, influenza, CMV and Epstein-Barr virus. The authors suggested that the approach could potentially be generalized to other disease states and immunological phenotypes. A later analysis found that TCR association rates varied across HLA loci, with DRB1 alleles showing the most associated TCRs and HLA-C alleles the fewest.

The cohort was made up of roughly 670 healthy bone marrow donors. At the time of sampling, every cohort member was nominally healthy, though immune exposures that went unrecorded were likely present. The donor tested CMV seropositive, placing the donor among the approximately 290 seropositive members of the cohort. Each donor provided a peripheral blood sample, and peripheral blood mononuclear cells were used for TCR beta sequencing. The Qiagen DNeasy Blood Extraction Kit was used to extract genomic DNA from the blood cell samples. The library was built by means of the immunoSEQ multiplex PCR assay. For the multiplex PCR, a mixture combining 60 forward primers for TCR Vbeta segments and 13 reverse primers for TCR Jbeta segments was used. Amplification of the CDR3 region of rearranged TCR beta genes was performed with a multiplex PCR assay on genomic DNA. The Illumina HiSeq System was used to sequence the amplified TCR beta libraries as 87-base-pair reads. On the study's bioinformatics: Across the 670 or so repertoires, a later analysis counted 75 million to 90 million unique TCR beta chains, about 10 million of which were shared by at least two donors. To remove PCR and sequencing errors, raw reads were error-corrected and collapsed into unique sequences using a nearest-neighbor algorithm that merged closely related sequences. To assign V, D and J gene segments, CDR3 sequences were aligned to IMGT reference sequences. For a sequence to be retained, at least a six-nucleotide match to both a V gene segment and a J gene segment was required. A rearrangement counted as productive if the CDR3 had no stop codons and remained in frame with V and J, and every other rearrangement counted as non-productive. Following IMGT convention, CDR3 was defined as the stretch from the second conserved V-encoded cysteine up to the conserved J-encoded phenylalanine. The earlier analysis of about 570 of the donors excluded any sequence lacking an unambiguous match to a single V gene segment. An earlier analysis of a few hundred of the donors classified V segments as functional when productive rearrangements were above 56.7% and as segregating when the standard deviation between donors was above 5%. To diagnose cytomegalovirus status from the catalog of TCR beta chain sequences, a statistical classification framework was built. In a later analysis, TCR nucleotide sequences were compared against IMGT/GENE-DB human TR gene sequences so that V and J genes could be assigned. The TCRdist pipeline was used in a later analysis to assign CDR3 sequences and most-parsimonious VDJ recombination scenarios. A later analysis defined each TCR beta chain by its CDR3 amino acid sequence plus V-gene family, and excluded reads lacking a unique V-gene family. As a way to deal with suspected cross-contamination and a sequencing artifact, a later analysis dropped 500 to 700 nucleotide sequences that were highly shared and had low generation probability. In a later analysis, a clonal expansion index was calculated for each public chain from normalized within-repertoire ranks of inferred template counts. In a later analysis, generation probabilities were computed using a VDJ recombination model fitted to out-of-frame rearrangements, and the results were checked against IGoR. In a later analysis, TCR-TCR, TCR-HLA and TCR-CMV co-occurrence was scored with hypergeometric tests, and a repertoire-size bias correction was applied to TCR pairs. To estimate false discovery rates, a later analysis permuted the HLA or CMV assignments 20 times. In a later analysis, co-occurring TCRs were grouped using DBSCAN, with TCRdist sequence similarity added in when clustering inside HLA-allele-positive subsets. Repertoires with fewer than 30,000 or more than 120,000 public chains were left out of co-occurrence clustering, as were five repertoires with anomalous nucleotide sharing. TCRdb's version of the immuneACCESS table is confined to in-frame rearrangements and falls short of the full clone set. An unresolved V gene accounts for under half of the shortfall where checked; the remainder is of unknown origin. That table is the source of V, J and clone size, and D and trimming were worked out from the DNA. The sample table records some 170,000 clones; 60% to 80% of these occur just once. Of the sample, nearly 6.5% falls within the top ten clones.

This clone appeared once. This receptor's antigen is unknown. Base qualities are missing; no much larger clone stands one base away. The source of this sequence is a man aged 35 to 55 in good health and CMV-seropositive. Sequencing input: PBMCs.

The DNA is as follows: TGTGCCAGCAGTCCGCCCCAGGGGCTCGGCTACACCTTC. It translates to CASSPPQGLGYTF. This sequence uses TRBV6-5 and TRBJ1-2, and possibly TRBD1, on 6 matching bases. From a lookup of the germline V gene, CDR1 and CDR2 are MNHEY and SVGAGI. Relative to germline, V is 5 bases shorter and J is 8 bases shorter, with 15 bases between their ends. CDR3 length: 13 amino acids, cysteine to phenylalanine. Only CDR3 DNA remains: 39 bases, in frame from the first base.